This section outlines one T cell receptor (beta chain) sequence together with its context. Its matching antigen is unknown. The sample originates from a study of human thymus T cells. Study results and limitations: Thymic and blood repertoires seemed to show skewed V and J gene use. What related research reported was that thymic repertoires overlapped highly among unrelated individuals.

Resected material from corrective heart surgery provided the thymus tissue analysed. Each of the donors was a healthy Finnish infant who was undergoing open corrective cardiac surgery for congenital heart defects. Method: immunoSEQ multiplex PCR; TCRdb's copy keeps in-frame clones and lacks some. The sample carries under 95,000 clones, roughly 96% recorded once. The CDR3 contains 16 residues. Germline loops: CDR1 SGHDT, CDR2 YYEEEE. J was trimmed by 1 base and V by 4 bases; bases with no gene match: 6. Sequenced sample: thymus tissue. This rearrangement joins TRBV5-6 to TRBJ2-4; 9 nucleotides match TRBD1. This receptor was taken from a girl less than two years old with a congenital heart defect but otherwise immunologically healthy. This CDR3 reads CASSPEQGAAKNIQYF. The CDR3 nucleotides read TGTGCCAGCAGCCCGGAACAGGGGGCGGCCAAAAACATTCAGTACTTC.